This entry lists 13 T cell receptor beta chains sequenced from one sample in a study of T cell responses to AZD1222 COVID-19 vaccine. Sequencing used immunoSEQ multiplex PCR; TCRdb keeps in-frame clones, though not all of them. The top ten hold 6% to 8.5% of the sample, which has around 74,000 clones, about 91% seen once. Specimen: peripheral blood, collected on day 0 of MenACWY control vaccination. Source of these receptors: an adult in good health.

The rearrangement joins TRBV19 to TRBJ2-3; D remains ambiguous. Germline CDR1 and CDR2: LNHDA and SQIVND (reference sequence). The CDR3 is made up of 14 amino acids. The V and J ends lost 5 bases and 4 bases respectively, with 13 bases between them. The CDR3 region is CASSVFGSSDTQYF. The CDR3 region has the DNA TGTGCCAGTAGTGTTTTTGGCAGCTCAGATACGCAGTATTTT.

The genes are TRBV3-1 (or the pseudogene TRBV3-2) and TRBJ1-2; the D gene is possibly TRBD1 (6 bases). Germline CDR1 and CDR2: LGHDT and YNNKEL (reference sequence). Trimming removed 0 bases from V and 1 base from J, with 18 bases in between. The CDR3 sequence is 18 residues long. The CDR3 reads CASSQEIDGGTFNYGYTF. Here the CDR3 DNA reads TGTGCCAGCAGCCAAGAAATTGATGGGGGCACCTTTAACTATGGCTACACCTTC.

CDR3 bases: TGTGCTAGTGGCCGGACAGGGAACAATCAGCCCCAGCATTTT. Translated, it gives CASGRTGNNQPQHF. The chain has TRBV12-5 and TRBJ1-5, with 8 bases aligning to TRBD1. Trimming cost V 6 bases and J 3 bases; bases outside gene matches: 4. Per germline, CDR1 LGHNT and CDR2 FRNRAP. The CDR3 length is 14 residues.

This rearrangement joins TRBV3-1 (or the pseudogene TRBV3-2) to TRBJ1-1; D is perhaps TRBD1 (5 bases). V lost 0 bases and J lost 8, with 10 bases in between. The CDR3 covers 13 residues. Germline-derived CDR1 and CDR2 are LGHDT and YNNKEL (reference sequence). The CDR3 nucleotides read TGTGCCAGCAGCCAAGACAGGGTCTTAGAAGCTTTCTTT. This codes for CASSQDRVLEAFF.

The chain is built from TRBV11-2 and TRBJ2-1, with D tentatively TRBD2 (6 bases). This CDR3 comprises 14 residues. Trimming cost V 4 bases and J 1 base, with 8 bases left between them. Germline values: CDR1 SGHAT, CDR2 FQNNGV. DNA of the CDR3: TGTGCCAGCAGCTCCGGGGGATCCTACAATGAGCAGTTCTTC. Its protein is CASSSGGSYNEQFF.

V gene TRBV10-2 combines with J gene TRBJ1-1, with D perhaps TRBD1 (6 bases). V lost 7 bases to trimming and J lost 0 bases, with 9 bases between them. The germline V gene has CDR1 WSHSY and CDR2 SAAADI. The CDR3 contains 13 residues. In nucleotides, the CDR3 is TGCGCCAGCAACCAGGGGTTGAACACTGAAGCTTTCTTT. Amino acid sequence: CASNQGLNTEAFF.

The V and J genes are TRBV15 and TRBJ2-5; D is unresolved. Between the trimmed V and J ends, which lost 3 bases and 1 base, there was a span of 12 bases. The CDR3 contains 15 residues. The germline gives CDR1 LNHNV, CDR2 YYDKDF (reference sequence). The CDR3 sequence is CATSSEPYFQETQYF. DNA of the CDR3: TGTGCCACCAGCAGTGAACCATACTTCCAAGAGACCCAGTACTTC.

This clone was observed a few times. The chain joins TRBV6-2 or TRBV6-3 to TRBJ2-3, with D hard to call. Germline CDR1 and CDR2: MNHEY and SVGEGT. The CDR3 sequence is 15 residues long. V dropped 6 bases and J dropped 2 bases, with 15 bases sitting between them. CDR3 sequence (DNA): TGTGCCAGCAGCCCGACTGGTGAAAACACAGATACGCAGTATTTT. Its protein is CASSPTGENTDTQYF.

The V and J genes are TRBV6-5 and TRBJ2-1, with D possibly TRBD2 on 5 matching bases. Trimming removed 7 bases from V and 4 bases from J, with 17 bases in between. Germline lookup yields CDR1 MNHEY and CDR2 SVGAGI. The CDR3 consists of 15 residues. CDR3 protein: CASTPRRLTYNEQFF. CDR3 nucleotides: TGTGCCAGCACCCCCCGGAGGCTGACGTACAATGAGCAGTTCTTC.

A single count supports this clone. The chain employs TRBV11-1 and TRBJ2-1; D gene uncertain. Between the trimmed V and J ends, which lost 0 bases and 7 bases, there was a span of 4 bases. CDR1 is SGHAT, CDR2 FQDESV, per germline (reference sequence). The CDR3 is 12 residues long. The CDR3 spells CASSLAENEQFF. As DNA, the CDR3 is TGTGCCAGCAGCTTAGCTGAGAATGAGCAGTTCTTC. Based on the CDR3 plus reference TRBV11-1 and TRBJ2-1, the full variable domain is EAEVAQSPRYKITEKSQAVAFWCDPISGHATLYWYRQILGQGPELLVQFQDESVVDDSQLPKDRFSAERLKGVDSTLKIQPAELGDSAMYLCASSLAENEQFFGPGTRLTVL.

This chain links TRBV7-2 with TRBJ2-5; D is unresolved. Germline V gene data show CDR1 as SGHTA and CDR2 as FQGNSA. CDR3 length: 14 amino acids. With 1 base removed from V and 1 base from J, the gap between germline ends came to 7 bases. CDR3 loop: CASSLGSGQETQYF. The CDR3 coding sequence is TGTGCCAGCAGCTTAGGGTCAGGCCAAGAGACCCAGTACTTC.

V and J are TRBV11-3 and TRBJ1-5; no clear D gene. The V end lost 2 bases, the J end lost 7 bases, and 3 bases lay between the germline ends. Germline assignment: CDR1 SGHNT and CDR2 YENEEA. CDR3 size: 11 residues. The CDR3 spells CASSLQQPQHF. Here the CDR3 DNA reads TGTGCCAGCAGCTTACAGCAGCCCCAGCATTTT.

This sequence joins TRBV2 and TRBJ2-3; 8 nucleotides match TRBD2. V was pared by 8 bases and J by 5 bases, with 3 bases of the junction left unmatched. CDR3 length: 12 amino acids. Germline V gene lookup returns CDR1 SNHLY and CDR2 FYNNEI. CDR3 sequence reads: CASGLAEDTQYF. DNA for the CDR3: TGTGCCAGCGGACTAGCAGAAGATACGCAGTATTTT.